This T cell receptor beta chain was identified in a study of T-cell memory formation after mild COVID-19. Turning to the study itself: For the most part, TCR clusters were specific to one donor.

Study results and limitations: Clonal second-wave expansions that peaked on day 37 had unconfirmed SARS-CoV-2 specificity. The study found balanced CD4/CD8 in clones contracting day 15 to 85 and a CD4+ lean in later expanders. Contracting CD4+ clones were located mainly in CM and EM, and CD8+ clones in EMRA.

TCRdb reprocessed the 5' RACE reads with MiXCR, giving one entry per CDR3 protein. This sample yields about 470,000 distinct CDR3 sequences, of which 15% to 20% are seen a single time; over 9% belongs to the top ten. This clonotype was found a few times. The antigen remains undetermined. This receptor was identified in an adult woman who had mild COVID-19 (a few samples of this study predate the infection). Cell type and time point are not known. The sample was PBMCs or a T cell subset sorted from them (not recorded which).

The CDR3 DNA reads TGTGCCAGCAGTTTAGGGCCCATCTACAATGAGCAGTTCTTC. Translated, it gives CASSLGPIYNEQFF. This rearrangement joins TRBV12-3 or TRBV12-4 to TRBJ2-1; D unclear. The CDR3 loop spans 14 amino acids. Trimming removed 1 base from V and 3 bases from J, with 7 bases in between.